This entry lists 22 T cell receptor beta chains sequenced from one sample in a study of OX40 agonist ivuxolimab in advanced cancers. Produced via immunoSEQ multiplex PCR; TCRdb's table is partial and in-frame only. The table includes around 22,000 clones, around 85% detected once. Sequenced here: CD4+ or CD8+ T cells sorted from blood, sampled in a trial of the OX40 agonist ivuxolimab. The receptor set was obtained from an adult with an advanced solid tumor such as melanoma, head and neck, liver or kidney cancer.

The chain recombines TRBV18 with TRBJ1-5; 8 bases align to TRBD1. CDR1 is KGHSH, CDR2 LQKENI, per germline. V shed 6 bases and J 4 bases; nucleotides not matched to a gene: 11. The CDR3 covers 16 residues. The CDR3 protein is CASSPYDRGNNQPQHF. The CDR3 bases are TGTGCCAGCTCGCCTTACGACAGGGGAAATAATCAGCCCCAGCATTTT.

This sequence joins TRBV7-8 and TRBJ2-3, with 8 bases lining up with TRBD1. With V trimmed by 6 bases and J by 2 bases, 7 bases remained unmatched. Germline V CDR1 and CDR2: SGHVS, FQNEAQ. The CDR3 extends over 15 amino acids. CDR3 protein: CASSYRTGYTDTQYF. CDR3 nucleotides: TGTGCCAGCAGTTATCGGACAGGGTACACAGATACGCAGTATTTT.

The V call is TRBV11-2, the J call TRBJ2-3; D remains unclear. The CDR3 totals 15 residues. Trimming cost V 0 bases and J 3 bases, with 10 bases left between them. Germline CDR1 SGHAT, CDR2 FQNNGV. CDR3 protein: CASSLDRIRTDTQYF. The CDR3 DNA reads TGTGCCAGCAGCTTAGATCGGATTAGAACAGATACGCAGTATTTT.

The chain has TRBV6-5 and TRBJ1-1; the D is unclear. Germline CDR1 is MNHEY and CDR2 is SVGAGI. The CDR3 totals 13 residues. Trimming shortened V by 3 bases and J by 1 base, and 6 bases separated the two germline ends. CDR3 region: CASSYWENTEAFF. As DNA, the CDR3 is TGTGCCAGCAGTTATTGGGAGAACACTGAAGCTTTCTTT.

CDR3 bases: TGTGCCTGGGGACAGGGACACGAGTACGAGCAGTACTTC. Its protein is CAWGQGHEYEQYF. The V call is TRBV30, the J call TRBJ2-7; 8 bases are a match to TRBD1. This CDR3 is built from 13 residues. Trimming cost V 5 bases and J 4 bases; bases outside gene matches: 7. CDR1 and CDR2 from the germline V gene are GTSNPN and SVGIG (reference sequence).

This chain uses TRBV9 with TRBJ2-7; 13 nucleotides match TRBD2. Germline CDR1 SGDLS, CDR2 YYNGEE. Trimming removed 4 bases from V and 7 bases from J; junction bases left unmatched: 5. The CDR3 runs 14 residues. The CDR3 DNA sequence: TGTGCCAGCAGCATTTCGGGACTAGCGGGAGAGCAGTACTTC. This sequence encodes CASSISGLAGEQYF.

The rearrangement joins TRBV7-6 to TRBJ2-1; the match to TRBD1 covers 8 bases. The V gene end was trimmed by 5 bases and the J gene end by 6 bases; junction bases not matched to a gene: 12. The CDR3 consists of 16 residues. In germline, CDR1 is SGHVS, CDR2 FNYEAQ. The CDR3 protein is CASSRGQTGASNEQFF. DNA for the CDR3: TGTGCCAGCAGCCGGGGCCAGACAGGGGCTTCCAATGAGCAGTTCTTC.

This clone came up once. The sample holds other DNA sequences that translate to the same CDR3. The chain is built from TRBV19 and TRBJ1-3; D might be TRBD1 (6 bases). The V gene's germline CDR1 is LNHDA and CDR2 SQIVND (reference sequence). Trimming removed 6 bases at V and 3 bases at J, with 12 bases between. The CDR3 is 14 residues long. CDR3 in DNA: TGTGCCAGTAGCCAGAGGGGGTATGGAAACACCATATATTTT. Translation gives CASSQRGYGNTIYF.

The rearrangement links TRBV15 to TRBJ2-1; 11 bases are a match to TRBD2. Germline V CDR1 and CDR2: LNHNV, YYDKDF (reference sequence). The CDR3 contains 15 residues. After removal of 2 bases from V and 9 bases from J, the junction contained 6 bases not matched to a gene. The CDR3 sequence is CATSRIAGGPAEQFF. The CDR3 region has the DNA TGTGCCACCAGCAGAATAGCGGGGGGGCCGGCTGAGCAGTTCTTC.

V gene TRBV23-1 combines with J gene TRBJ2-5; TRBD2 is a possible D gene (5 bases). The DNA end favors TRBJ2-7, so the J call may be wrong. TRBV23-1 is filed as an ORF, its function uncertain. The CDR3 covers 15 residues. The CDR3 spells CASSQPRVGSSEQYF. CDR3 in DNA: TGCGCCAGCAGTCAACCCCGGGTAGGGAGTTCCGAGCAGTACTTC.

The V gene is TRBV29-1, the J gene TRBJ2-7; D gene ambiguous. This CDR3 is built from 12 residues. Germline loops: CDR1 SQVTM, CDR2 ANQGSEA. Trimming took off 5 bases at V and 0 bases at J, with 8 bases between the two ends. CDR3 bases: TGCAGCGTTAACGACCCCTCCTACGAGCAGTACTTC. Translation: CSVNDPSYEQYF.

The chain is built from TRBV9 and TRBJ1-6; possibly TRBD1 for D (6 bases). Germline V gene sequence: CDR1 SGDLS, CDR2 YYNGEE. Trimming stripped 0 bases from V and 8 bases from J, with 9 bases between. The CDR3 length is 14 residues. This CDR3 reads CASSVEGGDSPLHF. The CDR3 nucleotides are TGTGCCAGCAGCGTAGAAGGGGGGGATTCACCCCTCCACTTT.

This chain connects TRBV11-3 to TRBJ2-7; possible D gene TRBD1, 6 bases. From germline, CDR1 is SGHNT and CDR2 YENEEA. Trimming removed 1 base at V and 5 bases at J, with 12 bases between. This CDR3 region has 14 residues. The CDR3 coding sequence is TGTGCCAGCAGCTTAGCTAACAGGGTCCACGAGCAGTACTTC. Translated, it gives CASSLANRVHEQYF.

The chain links TRBV4-1 to TRBJ1-2; D perhaps matches TRBD1 (6 bases). This CDR3 has 13 amino acids. V lost 4 bases to trimming and J lost 6 bases, with 12 bases between them. Germline V CDR1 and CDR2: MGHRA, YSYEKL. The CDR3 sequence is CASSRSQGHGYTF. The DNA for the CDR3 is TGCGCCAGCAGCCGCTCACAGGGACATGGCTACACCTTC.

V is TRBV7-8 and J is TRBJ2-1, with D perhaps matching TRBD1 (6 bases). The V end lost 5 bases, the J end lost 8 bases, and 16 bases lay between the germline ends. Germline CDR1 reads SGHVS; CDR2 reads FQNEAQ. The CDR3 extends over 14 amino acids. The CDR3: CASSPTGVFHEQFF. The CDR3 nucleotides read TGTGCCAGCAGCCCGACAGGCGTTTTCCATGAGCAGTTCTTC.

This chain connects TRBV13 to TRBJ1-3, with TRBD1 identical over 11 bases. V was pared by 5 bases and J by 7 bases, with 10 bases of the junction left unmatched. Germline CDR1 PRHDT, CDR2 FYEKMQ (reference sequence). The CDR3 is 16 amino acids. The DNA for the CDR3 is TGTGCCAGCAGCCTCCCCGGGACAGGGGGAAGGAACACCATATATTTT. The encoded protein is CASSLPGTGGRNTIYF.

This chain connects TRBV2 to TRBJ2-1; 8 bases are a match to TRBD1. Germline V lookup: CDR1 SNHLY, CDR2 FYNNEI. V dropped 8 bases and J dropped 4; count of bases not matched to a gene: 4. This CDR3 has 13 residues. DNA of the CDR3: TGTGCCAGCCAGGGGGCTGGGTACAATGAGCAGTTCTTC. Translation: CASQGAGYNEQFF.

The rearrangement links TRBV19 to TRBJ2-1, with 11 positions matching TRBD2. The length of the CDR3 is 17 residues. Trimming removed 3 bases from V and 7 bases from J; junction bases left unmatched: 11. The germline V gene encodes CDR1 LNHDA and CDR2 SQIVND (reference sequence). As DNA, the CDR3 is TGTGCCAGTAGTATGGATCCGAGGGCTAGCGGGGGGAATGAGCAGTTCTTC. Protein product: CASSMDPRASGGNEQFF.

The rearrangement uses TRBV4-3 and TRBJ2-7, with 8 nucleotides matching TRBD2. This CDR3 region has 17 residues. Germline V gene data show CDR1 as LGHNA and CDR2 as YSLEER. The CDR3 is CGSRPRSGGGISYEQYF. The CDR3 region has the DNA TGCGGATCACGACCCAGGAGCGGCGGGGGGATCTCCTACGAGCAGTACTTC.

The V and J genes are TRBV4-2 and TRBJ1-3, with D tentatively TRBD1 (6 bases). V dropped 0 bases and J dropped 2 bases, with 14 bases sitting between them. Germline V CDR1 and CDR2: LGHNA, YNFKEQ. This CDR3 is 17 amino acids long. CDR3 region: CASSQEVGQRAGNTIYF. The CDR3, as DNA: TGTGCCAGCAGCCAAGAGGTAGGACAGCGCGCTGGAAACACCATATATTTT.

This chain joins TRBV13 and TRBJ2-7; TRBD2 matches 10 bases. Trimming at V came to 5 bases and at J to 3 bases, leaving 4 bases not matched to a gene. Germline V gene sequence: CDR1 PRHDT, CDR2 FYEKMQ (reference sequence). The CDR3 totals 14 residues. CDR3 DNA sequence: TGTGCCAGCAGCACGGGACTAGCGCGCTACGAGCAGTACTTC. Encoded protein: CASSTGLARYEQYF.

In its sample, this clone was seen once. This rearrangement joins TRBV2 to TRBJ2-3; D is undetermined. Trimming stripped 7 bases from V and 4 bases from J, with 6 bases between. Germline CDR1 SNHLY, CDR2 FYNNEI. This CDR3 has 11 amino acids. The DNA for the CDR3 is TGTGCCAGCACTTACGCAGATACGCAGTATTTT. Amino acid sequence: CASTYADTQYF.